A single sample gave rise to the 24 T cell receptor beta chains below, sequenced in a study of cytomegalovirus exposure and HLA in healthy donors. Clones were read by immunoSEQ multiplex PCR, and TCRdb kept only the in-frame ones, dropping some. Among about 250,000 clones listed, roughly 84% were seen once. The sample consisted of PBMCs. Every receptor here comes from a man younger than 30 in good health and CMV-seropositive.

This chain connects TRBV5-4 to TRBJ2-6; D not resolved. V was clipped by 2 bases and J by 1 base, with 7 bases between them. Germline CDR1 is SGHNT and CDR2 is YYREEE (reference sequence). The CDR3 spans 15 residues. Here the CDR3 DNA reads TGTGCCAGCAGCTTAGAAGTTTCTGGGGCCAACGTCCTGACTTTC. Its protein product is CASSLEVSGANVLTF.

The chain employs TRBV6-1 and TRBJ2-1; maybe TRBD2 (6 bases). Germline V gene lookup returns CDR1 MNHNS and CDR2 SASEGT. Deletions cut 5 bases from V and 4 bases from J, with 15 bases between. The CDR3 has 15 residues. CDR3 DNA: TGTGCCAGCAGTTTAGCGGATACAACATACAATGAGCAGTTCTTC. Its protein is CASSLADTTYNEQFF.

The CDR3 nucleotides are TGTGCCAGCAGCTTAGCGTCAGGGGCGGCAACTGAAGCTTTCTTT. Translation: CASSLASGAATEAFF. J is TRBJ1-1 and V is TRBV7-9, with a tentative D call TRBD1 (6 bases). V lost 0 bases, J lost 5 bases, and 13 bases lay in between. Germline values: CDR1 SEHNR, CDR2 FQNEAQ (reference sequence). The CDR3 length is 15 residues.

DNA of the CDR3: TGTGCCAGCTTGTTGGGGGCCAGTAACTATGGCTACACCTTC. Protein product: CASLLGASNYGYTF. The chain carries TRBV5-5 and TRBJ1-2, with D perhaps matching TRBD1 (6 bases). The length of the CDR3 is 14 residues. CDR1 is SGHKS, CDR2 YYEKEE, per germline (reference sequence). Trimming removed 7 bases at V and 1 base at J, with 14 bases between.

The V gene is TRBV2, the J gene TRBJ1-2, with D hard to call. The CDR3 covers 15 residues. Germline assignment: CDR1 SNHLY and CDR2 FYNNEI. V was shortened by 1 base and J by 4 bases, with 13 bases between the two germline ends. In nucleotides, the CDR3 is TGTGCCAGCAGTGAAGAGAATACAGCGGTCTATGGCTACACCTTC. Translating it yields CASSEENTAVYGYTF.

The genes are TRBV7-6 and TRBJ2-2; D not resolved. This CDR3 is built from 12 residues. V lost 3 bases to trimming and J lost 6 bases, with 5 bases between them. The V gene's germline CDR1 is SGHVS and CDR2 FNYEAQ. The DNA for the CDR3 is TGTGCCAGCAGCTTCCCTGCCGGGGAGCTGTTTTTT. Protein sequence: CASSFPAGELFF.

In its sample, this clone was seen once. This chain uses TRBV25-1 with TRBJ2-3; perhaps TRBD2 as D (5 bases). The germline gives CDR1 MGHDK, CDR2 SYGVNS. The germline V and J ends were trimmed by 4 bases and 3 bases, with 11 bases remaining between them. CDR3 length equals 14 residues. DNA of the CDR3: TGTGCCAGCAGTGCTTTAGGCGGGACAGATACGCAGTATTTT. Protein: CASSALGGTDTQYF.

The CDR3 protein is CASSQHQVTGPHNTEAFF. The CDR3 DNA reads TGCGCCAGCAGCCAACACCAAGTGACCGGACCCCACAACACTGAAGCTTTCTTT. The chain links TRBV4-1 to TRBJ1-1; unclear D gene. The germline CDR1 and CDR2 sequences are MGHRA and YSYEKL. This CDR3 contains 18 residues. Between the trimmed V and J ends, which lost 2 bases and 2 bases, there was a span of 21 bases.

The chain recombines TRBV7-2 with TRBJ1-5, with TRBD1 as a possible D gene (5 bases). The V gene's germline CDR1 is SGHTA and CDR2 FQGNSA. Trimming pared 5 bases from V and 7 bases from J, leaving 12 bases between. The CDR3 totals 13 residues. CDR3 residues: CASSPRTGQPQHF. The CDR3 DNA is TGTGCCAGCAGCCCACGTACAGGCCAGCCCCAGCATTTT.

The chain links TRBV2 to TRBJ2-2, with TRBD2 identical over 9 bases. The CDR3 is 17 residues long. The V and J ends lost 5 bases and 3 bases, in that order; junction bases with no gene match: 10. Germline loops: CDR1 SNHLY, CDR2 FYNNEI. CDR3 sequence: CASSIPAGGRDTGELFF. Here the CDR3 DNA reads TGTGCCAGCAGTATCCCTGCGGGGGGGCGGGACACCGGGGAGCTGTTTTTT. The full variable domain, in which reference TRBV2 and TRBJ2-2 provide the parts outside the CDR3, is EPEVTQTPSHQVTQMGQEVILRCVPISNHLYFYWYRQILGQKVEFLVSFYNNEISEKSEIFDDQFSVERPDGSNFTLKIRSTKLEDSAMYFCASSIPAGGRDTGELFFGEGSRLTVL.

The chain recombines TRBV29-1 with TRBJ1-4, with D perhaps TRBD1 (6 bases). V gave up 6 bases and J gave up 0 bases, with 11 bases separating them. This CDR3 contains 14 residues. Germline assignment: CDR1 SQVTM and CDR2 ANQGSEA. The CDR3 region is CSVAGEATNEKLFF. DNA of the CDR3: TGCAGCGTCGCAGGGGAGGCAACTAATGAAAAACTGTTTTTT.

The table lists this clone with a few counts. The chain employs TRBV6-5 and TRBJ2-1; perhaps TRBD2 as D (6 bases). CDR1 is MNHEY, CDR2 SVGAGI, per germline. Trimming left V 6 bases short and J 4 bases short, with 10 bases between. This CDR3 contains 13 residues. The DNA of the CDR3 is TGTGCCAGCAGCGGCGGGGAGTACAATGAGCAGTTCTTC. Residues: CASSGGEYNEQFF.

The chain links TRBV11-2 to TRBJ2-1; D gene uncertain. The CDR3 length is 15 residues. The germline V and J ends were trimmed by 0 bases and 2 bases, with 8 bases remaining between them. The V gene's germline CDR1 is SGHAT and CDR2 FQNNGV. The CDR3, as DNA: TGTGCCAGCAGCTTAGACAAATCAACCTACAATGAGCAGTTCTTC. Translating it yields CASSLDKSTYNEQFF.

This chain links TRBV6-5 with TRBJ1-5; possible D gene TRBD1, 5 bases. Trimming left V 5 bases short and J 3 bases short, with 14 bases between. The CDR3 has 15 amino acids. CDR1 is MNHEY and CDR2 is SVGAGI in the germline V gene. CDR3 protein: CASSPRRGFNQPQHF. The DNA of the CDR3 is TGTGCCAGCAGTCCTAGACGGGGGTTCAATCAGCCCCAGCATTTT.

The chain combines TRBV11-3 with TRBJ2-3; 8 bases are shared with TRBD2. Germline loops: CDR1 SGHNT, CDR2 YENEEA. CDR3 length: 16 residues. Trimming at V came to 2 bases and at J to 0 bases, leaving 4 bases not matched to a gene. The DNA for the CDR3 is TGTGCCAGCAGCTTAAGGGCTAGCGGGAGCACAGATACGCAGTATTTT. The encoded protein is CASSLRASGSTDTQYF.

This rearrangement joins TRBV10-3 to TRBJ2-7, with a tentative D call TRBD1 (5 bases). The germline V gene encodes CDR1 ENHRY and CDR2 SYGVKD. V dropped 8 bases and J dropped 5 bases, with 19 bases sitting between them. This CDR3 has 14 amino acids. The CDR3 loop reads CAISTGASGNEQYF. The CDR3 DNA sequence: TGTGCCATCTCAACAGGTGCCTCTGGGAACGAGCAGTACTTC.

The chain carries TRBV6-1 and TRBJ2-2; D gene unclear. V was trimmed by 8 bases and J by 8 bases, leaving 9 bases between them. Germline-derived CDR1 and CDR2 are MNHNS and SASEGT. CDR3 length: 11 amino acids. The CDR3 region is CASRRVGELFF. CDR3 bases: TGTGCCAGCCGTCGTGTGGGGGAGCTGTTTTTT.

The chain is built from TRBV27 and TRBJ1-1; D is undetermined. In germline, CDR1 is MNHEY, CDR2 SMNVEV (reference sequence). The CDR3 is made up of 13 amino acids. V lost 5 bases to trimming and J lost 2 bases, with 9 bases between them. CDR3 loop: CASSVHTNTEAFF. DNA of the CDR3: TGTGCCAGCAGTGTTCATACTAACACTGAAGCTTTCTTT.

J is TRBJ1-2 and V is TRBV6-1, with D possibly matching TRBD1 (5 bases). CDR1 is MNHNS, CDR2 SASEGT, per germline. The V end was cut by 5 bases, the J end by 7 bases, with 14 bases between. The CDR3 consists of 13 residues. This CDR3 reads CASSPIGVGGYTF. DNA of the CDR3: TGTGCCAGCAGTCCCATAGGGGTCGGTGGCTACACCTTC.

This sequence joins TRBV19 and TRBJ1-2; TRBD1 might be the D (5 bases). The V gene lost 0 bases and the J gene lost 4 bases, with 9 bases spanning the gap. CDR1 is LNHDA and CDR2 is SQIVND in the germline V gene (reference sequence). CDR3 length: 14 residues. DNA for the CDR3: TGTGCCAGTAGTATAGAGCGGGACTTCTATGGCTACACCTTC. It codes for CASSIERDFYGYTF.

The V call is TRBV6-6, the J call TRBJ2-1; D gene unclear. Germline-derived CDR1 and CDR2 are MNHNY and SVGAGI (reference sequence). The CDR3 runs to 14 residues. Trimming took 0 bases from V and 2 from J, leaving 5 bases between them. The CDR3 here is CASSYSGAYNEQFF. The CDR3 bases are TGTGCCAGCAGTTACTCGGGCGCCTACAATGAGCAGTTCTTC.

This clone appeared a single time. The CDR3 is CASSDGAGVSHEQFF. The CDR3 DNA sequence: TGTGCCAGCAGTGACGGGGCGGGAGTATCCCATGAGCAGTTCTTC. V is TRBV6-4 and J is TRBJ2-1, with 7 bases identical to TRBD2. Germline values: CDR1 MRHNA, CDR2 SNTAGT. V lost 2 bases to trimming and J lost 8 bases; unmatched junction nucleotides: 9. CDR3 length: 15 residues.

CDR3 residues: CASSDRADYGYTF. The CDR3 bases are TGTGCCAGCAGTGACAGGGCCGACTATGGCTACACCTTC. This chain uses TRBV6-1 with TRBJ1-2; the D gene is possibly TRBD1 (5 bases). This CDR3 is 13 amino acids long. Between the trimmed V and J ends, which lost 3 bases and 3 bases, there was a span of 8 bases. CDR1 is MNHNS, CDR2 SASEGT, per germline.

V is TRBV27 and J is TRBJ1-3; maybe TRBD1 (5 bases). V was clipped by 5 bases and J by 3 bases, with 11 bases between them. CDR1 and CDR2 (germline): MNHEY, SMNVEV (reference sequence). This CDR3 contains 14 residues. CDR3 amino acids: CASSRRGDGNTIYF. The CDR3 nucleotides read TGTGCCAGCAGTCGGAGAGGGGATGGAAACACCATATATTTT.